The 9 T cell receptor beta chains below all came from one sample that was sequenced in a study of OX40 agonist ivuxolimab in advanced cancers. Clones were read by immunoSEQ multiplex PCR, and TCRdb kept only the in-frame ones, dropping some. The table records tens of thousands of clones, 94% of them present only once. This sample comprised CD4+ or CD8+ T cells sorted from blood, obtained in a trial of the OX40 agonist ivuxolimab. These receptor sequences come from an adult with an advanced solid tumor such as melanoma, head and neck, liver or kidney cancer.

This clone was counted once. The rearrangement uses TRBV28 and TRBJ2-2, with D unclear. This CDR3 region has 12 residues. Trimming took 8 bases from V and 2 from J, leaving 6 bases between them. CDR1 MDHEN and CDR2 SYDVKM come from the germline V gene. For the CDR3, the DNA is TGTGCCAGCTATTATAACACCGGGGAGCTGTTTTTT. Encoded protein: CASYYNTGELFF.

The chain combines TRBV27 with TRBJ2-3; unclear D gene. The V end lost 4 bases, the J end lost 6 bases, and 8 bases lay between the germline ends. CDR3 length: 12 amino acids. The V gene's germline CDR1 is MNHEY and CDR2 SMNVEV (reference sequence). The CDR3 sequence is CASSSFGDTQYF. In nucleotides, the CDR3 is TGTGCCAGCAGTTCCTTTGGGGATACGCAGTATTTT.

The chain recombines TRBV7-6 with TRBJ2-3; 10 nucleotides line up with TRBD1. The J segment lost 5 bases and the V segment lost 0 bases, leaving 5 bases of the junction unmatched. The CDR3 length is 16 residues. From germline, CDR1 is SGHVS and CDR2 FNYEAQ. CDR3 sequence: CASSLATGGWRDTQYF. DNA for the CDR3: TGTGCCAGCAGCTTAGCGACAGGGGGCTGGAGAGATACGCAGTATTTT.

The J gene is TRBJ2-1, the V gene TRBV6-5, with D possibly TRBD2 on 5 matching bases. The CDR3 is 15 residues long. Germline lookup yields CDR1 MNHEY and CDR2 SVGAGI. V was shortened by 0 bases and J by 7 bases, with 13 bases between the two germline ends. CDR3 loop: CASSYSIYGENEQFF. The CDR3 nucleotides read TGTGCCAGCAGTTACTCGATTTATGGGGAGAATGAGCAGTTCTTC.

The V and J genes are TRBV7-6 and TRBJ2-1; a possible D gene is TRBD2 (5 bases). V was trimmed by 5 bases and J by 6 bases, leaving 11 bases between them. The CDR3 covers 13 residues. Germline V CDR1 and CDR2: SGHVS, FNYEAQ. The CDR3 protein is CASSEGGGNEQFF. The CDR3 DNA is TGTGCCAGCAGCGAAGGAGGAGGCAATGAGCAGTTCTTC.

The chain uses TRBV27 and TRBJ2-1; unclear D gene. There are 18 residues in the CDR3. Germline V gene sequence: CDR1 MNHEY, CDR2 SMNVEV (reference sequence). Trimming left V 1 base short and J 6 bases short, with 22 bases between. The CDR3 DNA is TGTGCCAGCAGTTTATACGCCCCAGGACCCGAGTCGGGCAATGAGCAGTTCTTC. Protein sequence: CASSLYAPGPESGNEQFF.

The table lists this clone with a count of one. The chain couples TRBV2 to TRBJ2-1; D assignment may be TRBD1 or TRBD2 (5 bases each). V was pared by 3 bases and J by 8 bases, with 8 bases between. Germline V gene sequence: CDR1 SNHLY, CDR2 FYNNEI. The CDR3 runs to 12 residues. DNA for the CDR3: TGTGCCAGCAGTGATGGGGGAGATGAGCAGTTCTTC. Translated: CASSDGGDEQFF.

This chain joins TRBV7-9 and TRBJ2-1; D ambiguous. In germline, CDR1 is SEHNR, CDR2 FQNEAQ (reference sequence). V was cut by 5 bases and J by 10 bases, with 9 bases left in between. This CDR3 spans 11 amino acids. The CDR3 loop is CASSPLTEQFF. CDR3 bases: TGTGCCAGCAGCCCTCTGACGGAGCAGTTCTTC.

This chain links TRBV6-1 with TRBJ1-3; weak D call: TRBD1 (5 bases). This CDR3 is 16 amino acids long. CDR1 is MNHNS, CDR2 SASEGT, per germline. V was shortened by 2 bases and J by 0 bases, with 11 bases between the two germline ends. CDR3 amino acids: CASSEFEGTSGNTIYF. In DNA form, the CDR3 reads TGTGCCAGCAGTGAATTCGAGGGGACCTCTGGAAACACCATATATTTT.